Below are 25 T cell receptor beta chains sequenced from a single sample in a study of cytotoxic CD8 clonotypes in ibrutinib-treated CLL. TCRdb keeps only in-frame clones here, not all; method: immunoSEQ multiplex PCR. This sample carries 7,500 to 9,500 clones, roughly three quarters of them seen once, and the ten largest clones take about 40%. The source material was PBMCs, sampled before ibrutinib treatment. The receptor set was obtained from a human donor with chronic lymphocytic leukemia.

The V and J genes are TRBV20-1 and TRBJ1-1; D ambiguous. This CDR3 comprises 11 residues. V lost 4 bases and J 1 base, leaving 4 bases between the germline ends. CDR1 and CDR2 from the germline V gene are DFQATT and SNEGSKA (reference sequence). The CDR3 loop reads CSANKNTEAFF. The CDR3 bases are TGCAGTGCTAACAAGAACACTGAAGCTTTCTTT.

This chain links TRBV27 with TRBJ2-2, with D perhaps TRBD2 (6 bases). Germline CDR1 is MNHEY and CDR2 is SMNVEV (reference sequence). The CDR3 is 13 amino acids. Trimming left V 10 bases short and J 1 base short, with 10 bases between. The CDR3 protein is CATGDWNTGELFF. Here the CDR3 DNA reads TGTGCCACCGGGGACTGGAACACCGGGGAGCTGTTTTTT.

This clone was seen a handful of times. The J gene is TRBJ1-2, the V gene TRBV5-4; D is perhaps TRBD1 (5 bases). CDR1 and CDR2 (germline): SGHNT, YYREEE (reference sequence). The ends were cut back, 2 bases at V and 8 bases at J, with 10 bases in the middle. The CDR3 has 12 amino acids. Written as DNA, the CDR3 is TGTGCCAGCAGCTTTCAGGGCCCGGGCTACACCTTC. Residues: CASSFQGPGYTF.

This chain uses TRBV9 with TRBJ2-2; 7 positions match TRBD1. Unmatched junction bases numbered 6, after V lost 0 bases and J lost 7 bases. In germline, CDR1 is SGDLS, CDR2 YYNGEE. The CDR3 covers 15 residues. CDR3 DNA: TGTGCCAGCAGCGTAGAATACAGGGGAAGCGGGGAGCTGTTTTTT. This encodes CASSVEYRGSGELFF.

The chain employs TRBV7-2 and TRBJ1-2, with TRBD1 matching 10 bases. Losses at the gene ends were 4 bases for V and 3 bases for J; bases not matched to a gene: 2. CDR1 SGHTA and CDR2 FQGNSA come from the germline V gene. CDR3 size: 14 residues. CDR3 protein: CASSWDRGYYGYTF. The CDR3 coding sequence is TGTGCCAGCAGCTGGGACAGGGGCTACTATGGCTACACCTTC. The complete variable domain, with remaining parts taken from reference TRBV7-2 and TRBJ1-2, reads GAGVSQSPSNKVTEKGKDVELRCDPISGHTALYWYRQSLGQGLEFLIYFQGNSAPDKSGLPSDRFSAERTGGSVSTLTIQRTQQEDSAVYLCASSWDRGYYGYTFGSGTRLTVV.

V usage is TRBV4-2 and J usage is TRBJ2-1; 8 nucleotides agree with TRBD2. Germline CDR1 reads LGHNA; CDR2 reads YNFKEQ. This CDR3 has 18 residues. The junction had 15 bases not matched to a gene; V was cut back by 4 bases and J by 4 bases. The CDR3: CASSPQGSGTGDYNEQFF. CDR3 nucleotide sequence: TGTGCCAGCAGCCCGCAGGGTAGCGGGACCGGAGATTACAATGAGCAGTTCTTC.

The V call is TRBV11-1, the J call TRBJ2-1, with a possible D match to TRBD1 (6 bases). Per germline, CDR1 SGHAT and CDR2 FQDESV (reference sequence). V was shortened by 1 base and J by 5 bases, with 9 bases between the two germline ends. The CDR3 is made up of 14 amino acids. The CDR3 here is CASSLGPGDNEQFF. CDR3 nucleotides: TGTGCCAGCAGCTTAGGACCAGGGGACAATGAGCAGTTCTTC.

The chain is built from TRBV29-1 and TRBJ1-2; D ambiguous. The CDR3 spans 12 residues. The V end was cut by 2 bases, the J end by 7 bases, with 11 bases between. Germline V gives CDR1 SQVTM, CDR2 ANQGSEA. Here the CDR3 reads CSVETERGGYTF. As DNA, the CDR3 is TGCAGCGTTGAAACAGAGCGGGGTGGCTACACCTTC.

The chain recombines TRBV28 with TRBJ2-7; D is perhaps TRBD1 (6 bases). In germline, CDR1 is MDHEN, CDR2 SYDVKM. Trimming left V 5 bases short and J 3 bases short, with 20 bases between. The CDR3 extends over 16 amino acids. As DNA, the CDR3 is TGTGCCAGCAGTCCTCCCCCCCGGGACAACCACTACGAGCAGTACTTC. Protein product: CASSPPPRDNHYEQYF.

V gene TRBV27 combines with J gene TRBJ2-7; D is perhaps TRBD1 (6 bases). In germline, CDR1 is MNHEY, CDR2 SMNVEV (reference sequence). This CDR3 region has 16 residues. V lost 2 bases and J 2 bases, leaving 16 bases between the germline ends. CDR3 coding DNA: TGTGCCAGCAGTTTAAAATTCGGGACAACGGCCTACGAGCAGTACTTC. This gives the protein CASSLKFGTTAYEQYF.

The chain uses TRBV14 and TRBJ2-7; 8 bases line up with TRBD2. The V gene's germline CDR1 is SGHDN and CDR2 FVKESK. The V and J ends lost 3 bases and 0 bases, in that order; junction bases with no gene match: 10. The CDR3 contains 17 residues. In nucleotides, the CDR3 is TGTGCCAGCAGCCATGGAATTGGACTAGCAAGCTCCTACGAGCAGTACTTC. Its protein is CASSHGIGLASSYEQYF.

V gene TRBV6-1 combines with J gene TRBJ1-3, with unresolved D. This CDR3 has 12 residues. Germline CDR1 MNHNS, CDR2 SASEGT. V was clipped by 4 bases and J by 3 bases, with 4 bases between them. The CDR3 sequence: CASSVHGNTIYF. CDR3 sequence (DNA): TGTGCCAGCAGTGTCCATGGAAACACCATATATTTT.

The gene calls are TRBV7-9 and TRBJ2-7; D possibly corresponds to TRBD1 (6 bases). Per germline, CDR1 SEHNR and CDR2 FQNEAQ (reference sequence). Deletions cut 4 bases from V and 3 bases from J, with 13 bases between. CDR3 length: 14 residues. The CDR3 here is CASSSWDTYYEQYF. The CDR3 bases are TGTGCCAGCAGCTCCTGGGACACTTACTACGAGCAGTACTTC.

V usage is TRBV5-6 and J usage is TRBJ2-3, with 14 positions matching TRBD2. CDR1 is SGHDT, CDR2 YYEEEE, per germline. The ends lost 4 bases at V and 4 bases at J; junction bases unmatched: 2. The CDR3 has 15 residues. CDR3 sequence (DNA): TGTGCCAGCAGCAAGGGACTAGCGGGAGCAGATACGCAGTATTTT. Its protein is CASSKGLAGADTQYF.

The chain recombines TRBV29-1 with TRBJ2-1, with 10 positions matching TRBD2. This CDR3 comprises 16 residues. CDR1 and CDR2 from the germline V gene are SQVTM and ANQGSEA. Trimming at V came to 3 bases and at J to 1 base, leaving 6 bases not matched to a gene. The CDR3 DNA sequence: TGCAGCGTTGAGGGGCTAGCGGGAGTGTCCTACAATGAGCAGTTCTTC. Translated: CSVEGLAGVSYNEQFF.

CDR3 region: CASSLGGVNTEAFF. CDR3 DNA sequence: TGTGCCAGCAGCTTGGGTGGGGTGAACACTGAAGCTTTCTTT. The rearrangement links TRBV5-5 to TRBJ1-1; D not certain. This CDR3 region has 14 residues. Germline lookup yields CDR1 SGHKS and CDR2 YYEKEE (reference sequence). Trimming pared 0 bases from V and 0 bases from J, leaving 6 bases between.

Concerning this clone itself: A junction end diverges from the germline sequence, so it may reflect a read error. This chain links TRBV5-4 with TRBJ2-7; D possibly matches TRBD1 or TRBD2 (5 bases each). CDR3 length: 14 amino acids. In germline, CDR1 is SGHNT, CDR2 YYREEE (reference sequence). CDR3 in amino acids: CASRLDRGVDEQYF. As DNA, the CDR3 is TGTGCCAGCCGCTTGGACCGGGGCGTCGACGAGCAGTACTTC.

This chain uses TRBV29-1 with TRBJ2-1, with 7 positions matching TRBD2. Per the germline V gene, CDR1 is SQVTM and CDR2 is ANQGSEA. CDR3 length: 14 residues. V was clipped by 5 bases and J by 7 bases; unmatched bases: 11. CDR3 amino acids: CSVRGGVGENEQFF. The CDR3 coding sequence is TGCAGCGTTAGGGGAGGGGTTGGTGAGAATGAGCAGTTCTTC.

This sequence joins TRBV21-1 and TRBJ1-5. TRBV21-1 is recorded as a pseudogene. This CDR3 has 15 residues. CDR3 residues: CASSRCSRSNQPQHF. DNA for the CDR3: TGTGCCAGCAGCAGGTGCTCCCGGTCGAATCAGCCCCAGCATTTT.

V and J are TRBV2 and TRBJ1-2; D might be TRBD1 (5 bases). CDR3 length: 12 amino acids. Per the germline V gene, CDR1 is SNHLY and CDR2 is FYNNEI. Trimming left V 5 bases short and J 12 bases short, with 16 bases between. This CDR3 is CASSLGPRSDTF. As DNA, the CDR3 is TGTGCCAGCAGTTTGGGGCCGAGGTCGGACACCTTC.

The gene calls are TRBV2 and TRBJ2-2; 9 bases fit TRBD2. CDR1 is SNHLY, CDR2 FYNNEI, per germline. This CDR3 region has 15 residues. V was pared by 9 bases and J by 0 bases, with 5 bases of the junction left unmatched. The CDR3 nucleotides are TGTGCCAGTGGCGGGAGGGCCTCGAACACCGGGGAGCTGTTTTTT. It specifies CASGGRASNTGELFF.

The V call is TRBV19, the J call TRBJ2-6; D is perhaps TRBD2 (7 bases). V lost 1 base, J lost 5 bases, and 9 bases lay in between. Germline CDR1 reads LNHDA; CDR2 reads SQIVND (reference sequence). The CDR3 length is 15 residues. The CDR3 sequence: CASSIVGGRANVLTF. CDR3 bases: TGTGCCAGTAGTATAGTCGGGGGGCGGGCCAACGTCCTGACTTTC. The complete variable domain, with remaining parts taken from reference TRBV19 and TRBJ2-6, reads DGGITQSPKYLFRKEGQNVTLSCEQNLNHDAMYWYRQDPGQGLRLIYYSQIVNDFQKGDIAEGYSVSREKKESFPLTVTSAQKNPTAFYLCASSIVGGRANVLTFGAGSRLTVL.

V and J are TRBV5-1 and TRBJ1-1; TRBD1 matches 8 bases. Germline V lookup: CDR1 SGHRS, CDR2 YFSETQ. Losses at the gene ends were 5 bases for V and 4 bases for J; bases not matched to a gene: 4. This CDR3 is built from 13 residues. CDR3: CASSVTGGTEAFF. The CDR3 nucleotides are TGCGCCAGCAGTGTAACAGGGGGCACTGAAGCTTTCTTT.

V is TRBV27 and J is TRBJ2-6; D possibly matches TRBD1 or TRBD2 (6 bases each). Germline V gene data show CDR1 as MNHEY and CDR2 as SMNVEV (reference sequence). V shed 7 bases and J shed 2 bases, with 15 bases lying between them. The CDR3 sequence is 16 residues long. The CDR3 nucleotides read TGTGCCAGCACTGAAATGGGGGGCGCTGGGGCCAACGTCCTGACTTTC. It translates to CASTEMGGAGANVLTF.

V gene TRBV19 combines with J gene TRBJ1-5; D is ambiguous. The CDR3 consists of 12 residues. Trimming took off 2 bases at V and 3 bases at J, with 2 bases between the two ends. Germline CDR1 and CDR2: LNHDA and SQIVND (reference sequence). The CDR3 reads CASSIHNQPQHF. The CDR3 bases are TGTGCCAGTAGTATACACAATCAGCCCCAGCATTTT. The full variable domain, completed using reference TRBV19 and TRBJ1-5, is DGGITQSPKYLFRKEGQNVTLSCEQNLNHDAMYWYRQDPGQGLRLIYYSQIVNDFQKGDIAEGYSVSREKKESFPLTVTSAQKNPTAFYLCASSIHNQPQHFGDGTRLSIL.